This is a list of T cell receptor beta chains from one sample in a study of shared clonotypes between healthy human individuals. Method: immunoSEQ multiplex PCR; TCRdb's copy keeps in-frame clones and lacks some. Found here are 450,000 to 600,000 clones, 70% to 80% of them singletons; the top ten hold approximately 12%. Sequencing input: PBMCs. The receptors here all came from a woman between 40 and 55 years old in good health. Some clones in this sample may be carry-over from other donors' samples. CDR3s include the opening cysteine and the closing phenylalanine or tryptophan. D genes are given only for firm matches. Only some rows state a clone size, as once, few, many or a class for expanded clones.

d_call j_call v_call clone_size cdr3_nt cdr3_aa
NA TRBJ1-1 TRBV2 NA TGTGCCAGCAGCCGGGAACCCTCACTCCTATCGGGGACTGAAGCTTTCTTT CASSREPSLLSGTEAFF
TRBD1 TRBJ2-6 TRBV18 NA TGTGCCAGCTCACCCTCCGGGACAGGACTATCTGGGGCCAACGTCCTGACTTTC CASSPSGTGLSGANVLTF
NA TRBJ2-3 TRBV10-3 NA TGTGCCATCAGTGTAGGGAGTGTTTCCACAGATACGCAGTATTTT CAISVGSVSTDTQYF
NA TRBJ1-3 TRBV28 NA TGTGCCAGCAGTTTTCGGTCCGTGAGCTCTGGAAACACCATATATTTT CASSFRSVSSGNTIYF
TRBD1 TRBJ1-1 TRBV5-1 NA TGCGCCAGCAGCTTGGAAGGACAGGGGGCTGAAGCTTTCTTT CASSLEGQGAEAFF
NA TRBJ1-3 TRBV18 NA TGTGCCAGCTCACCAAGGGTCGACAGTACTTCTGGAAACACCATATATTTT CASSPRVDSTSGNTIYF
TRBD2 TRBJ2-2 TRBV2 NA TGTGCCAGCAGCTTGACTAGCGGGCGGACCGGGGAGCTGTTTTTT CASSLTSGRTGELFF
NA TRBJ2-5 TRBV25-1 NA TGTGCCAGCAGTGGGGACACTGTGGGAGCGGCCCAGTACTTC CASSGDTVGAAQYF
TRBD1 TRBJ1-5 TRBV5-1 NA TGCGCCAGCCGACAGGGGGCAAATCAGCCCCAGCATTTT CASRQGANQPQHF
NA TRBJ1-1 TRBV10-3 NA TGTGCCATCAGTGATCTTGGGGTCCACACTGAAGCTTTCTTT CAISDLGVHTEAFF
NA TRBJ2-2 TRBV1 once TGCACCAGCAGCCAAGATATGGCAGCGGTAACGAACACCGGGGAGCTGTTTTTT CTSSQDMAAVTNTGELFF
TRBD2 TRBJ2-1 TRBV9 NA TGTGCCAGCAGCCCCGGCGCCGGGACTAGCGGGAGAAATGAGCAGTTCTTC CASSPGAGTSGRNEQFF
TRBD2 TRBJ2-5 TRBV28 NA TGTGCCAGCAGTACAACCGGACTAGCGGGAAAGACCCAGTACTTC CASSTTGLAGKTQYF
NA TRBJ2-4 TRBV27 NA TGTGCCAGCAGTTTCTCCGGGGGCGCGTACATTCAGTACTTC CASSFSGGAYIQYF